The 31 T cell receptor beta chains reported below all come from one sample, sequenced in a study of T cells in Graves' hyperthyroidism and ophthalmopathy. RNA transcripts gave rise to amplified TCR beta CDR3 regions. The TCR CDR3 first-round RT-PCR relied on the HTBI primer set. TCRdb redid the calling of the multiplex PCR reads with MiXCR, one entry per CDR3 protein. The sample lists roughly 700,000 distinct CDR3 sequences; about 15% were seen once. Material for sequencing was blood. These receptor sequences come from a woman aged 18-29 years with Graves' hyperthyroidism.

In its sample, this clonotype was seen many times. The chain joins TRBV20-1 to TRBJ2-7, with D possibly TRBD1 on 6 matching bases. CDR3 length equals 11 residues. Trimming stripped 7 bases from V and 0 bases from J, with 7 bases between. Germline values: CDR1 DFQATT, CDR2 SNEGSKA (reference sequence). The CDR3 nucleotides read TGCAGTGTGGACAGCTCCTACGAGCAGTACTTC. The encoded protein is CSVDSSYEQYF.

This clonotype showed up many times. The chain combines TRBV7-9 with TRBJ1-2; TRBD1 matches 7 bases. CDR1 is SEHNR, CDR2 FQNEAQ, per germline (reference sequence). J was trimmed by 4 bases and V by 1 base; bases with no gene match: 3. The CDR3 loop spans 14 amino acids. The CDR3 loop reads CASSLVRDSYGYTF. CDR3 DNA sequence: TGTGCCAGCAGCTTAGTCCGGGACAGCTATGGCTACACCTTC.

V usage is TRBV9 and J usage is TRBJ2-1; D unresolved. The CDR3 covers 17 residues. With 4 bases removed from V and 0 bases from J, the gap between germline ends came to 17 bases. Germline V gives CDR1 SGDLS, CDR2 YYNGEE. CDR3 DNA: TGTGCCAGCAGCACAGCCTCCAGCTCTAGCTCCTACAATGAGCAGTTCTTC. Translated: CASSTASSSSSYNEQFF.

In this sample, this clonotype turned up many times. V usage is TRBV9 and J usage is TRBJ2-3; possibly TRBD2 for D (6 bases). There are 15 residues in the CDR3. Germline-derived CDR1 and CDR2 are SGDLS and YYNGEE. V was clipped by 3 bases and J by 1 base, with 12 bases between them. Here the CDR3 reads CASSAPSGGTDTQYF. CDR3 nucleotides: TGTGCCAGCAGCGCACCCTCGGGAGGCACAGATACGCAGTATTTT. Filled out from reference TRBV9 and TRBJ2-3, the complete variable domain reads DSGVTQTPKHLITATGQRVTLRCSPRSGDLSVYWYQQSLDQGLQFLIQYYNGEERAKGNILERFSAQQFPDLHSELNLSSLELGDSALYFCASSAPSGGTDTQYFGPGTRLTVL.

J is TRBJ2-5 and V is TRBV27, with D unclear. Trimming cost V 9 bases and J 0 bases, with 20 bases left between them. This CDR3 region has 16 residues. Germline-derived CDR1 and CDR2 are MNHEY and SMNVEV (reference sequence). The CDR3, as DNA: TGTGCCAGTAGATTCCTGGGTACGGCGTACCAAGAGACCCAGTACTTC. Residues: CASRFLGTAYQETQYF.

This sequence joins TRBV18 and TRBJ1-4; D not resolved. The CDR3 has 16 residues. The V end lost 2 bases, the J end lost 0 bases, and 10 bases lay between the germline ends. CDR1 and CDR2 (germline): KGHSH, LQKENI. In DNA, the CDR3 is TGTGCCAGCTCACCAGCGTTCTCAGCAACTAATGAAAAACTGTTTTTT. Encoded protein: CASSPAFSATNEKLFF.

The rearrangement joins TRBV29-1 to TRBJ2-7; 7 bases agree with TRBD1. The CDR3 loop spans 13 amino acids. Germline CDR1 and CDR2: SQVTM and ANQGSEA. Trimming cost V 4 bases and J 4 bases; bases outside gene matches: 7. The DNA for the CDR3 is TGCAGCGTTGCCCGACAGGGTAGGTACGAGCAGTACTTC. Its protein is CSVARQGRYEQYF.

To note about this clonotype: A single base separates this from a much larger clone, so it may be a read error. CDR3 sequence (DNA): TGTGCCAGCAGCAAACAGTATAGCAATCAGCCCCAGCATTTT. Protein product: CASSKQYSNQPQHF. J is TRBJ1-5 and V is TRBV6-2 or TRBV6-3; D is undetermined. The V and J ends lost 6 bases and 0 bases respectively, with 9 bases between them. The CDR3 is 14 residues long. Germline V gene lookup returns CDR1 MNHEY and CDR2 SVGEGT.

The sample holds many counts of this clonotype. V usage is TRBV20-1 and J usage is TRBJ1-1, with a possible D match to TRBD1 (6 bases). Germline CDR1 DFQATT, CDR2 SNEGSKA (reference sequence). Trimming removed 6 bases at V and 0 bases at J, with 8 bases between. The CDR3 length is 12 residues. The CDR3 spells CSAPGVNTEAFF. In nucleotides, the CDR3 is TGCAGTGCCCCAGGGGTGAACACTGAAGCTTTCTTT.

This clonotype has at least ten counts. The rearrangement links TRBV12-3 or TRBV12-4 to TRBJ2-5; TRBD2 might be the D (6 bases). V lost 6 bases, J lost 6 bases, and 17 bases lay in between. The CDR3 has 14 amino acids. In DNA, the CDR3 is TGTGCCAGCAGGCTCGGAACAGGCGGGAAGACCCAGTACTTC. Protein sequence: CASRLGTGGKTQYF.

This clonotype has more than one count but fewer than ten. The genes are TRBV12-3 or TRBV12-4 and TRBJ2-1; 13 bases align to TRBD2. The CDR3 extends over 21 amino acids. Unmatched junction bases numbered 18, after V lost 6 bases and J lost 1 base. In DNA form, the CDR3 reads TGTGCCAGCAGCCCTCCCAGAGGACTAGCGGGAGTTCCAGGGTCCTACAATGAGCAGTTCTTC. Protein: CASSPPRGLAGVPGSYNEQFF.

The chain combines TRBV20-1 with TRBJ2-1; D remains unclear. CDR3 length: 13 residues. V was trimmed by 1 base and J by 11 bases, leaving 15 bases between them. Germline CDR1 reads DFQATT; CDR2 reads SNEGSKA (reference sequence). DNA of the CDR3: TGCAGTGCTAGAGTTGCGGCTGGCCGAAAGCAGTTCTTC. It yields the protein CSARVAAGRKQFF.

Ten or more counts support this clonotype. V is TRBV18 and J is TRBJ2-7; no reliable D call. The CDR3 loop spans 13 amino acids. The germline V gene encodes CDR1 KGHSH and CDR2 LQKENI. Trimming shortened V by 0 bases and J by 4 bases, and 7 bases separated the two germline ends. CDR3: CASSPPTNYEQYF. The CDR3 DNA sequence: TGTGCCAGCTCACCACCCACCAATTACGAGCAGTACTTC.

This clonotype was seen ten or more times. V is TRBV28 and J is TRBJ1-5; D gene uncertain. Germline V gene lookup returns CDR1 MDHEN and CDR2 SYDVKM. V lost 6 bases and J 1 base, leaving 13 bases between the germline ends. The CDR3 spans 15 residues. This CDR3 reads CASRGLAPSNQPQHF. The CDR3 bases are TGTGCCAGCAGGGGTTTGGCCCCAAGCAATCAGCCCCAGCATTTT. The full variable domain, rest sourced from reference TRBV28 and TRBJ1-5, is DVKVTQSSRYLVKRTGEKVFLECVQDMDHENMFWYRQDPGLGLRLIYFSYDVKMKEKGDIPEGYSVSREKKERFSLILESASTNQTSMYLCASRGLAPSNQPQHFGDGTRLSIL.

The sample holds many counts of this clonotype. The chain joins TRBV3-1 to TRBJ2-1; D not certain. Per the germline V gene, CDR1 is LGHDT and CDR2 is YNNKEL (reference sequence). CDR3 length: 14 amino acids. Trimming took off 1 base at V and 7 bases at J, with 11 bases between the two ends. The CDR3 loop reads CASSQVVVGNEQFF. The CDR3 region has the DNA TGTGCCAGCAGCCAAGTTGTCGTCGGAAATGAGCAGTTCTTC.

This clonotype occurred a few times. The rearrangement joins TRBV7-9 to TRBJ2-1, with 10 bases identical to TRBD2. V dropped 4 bases and J dropped 2; count of bases not matched to a gene: 2. Germline V lookup: CDR1 SEHNR, CDR2 FQNEAQ (reference sequence). The CDR3 consists of 15 residues. This CDR3 is CASSSSGSPYNEQFF. In DNA form, the CDR3 reads TGTGCCAGCAGCTCTAGCGGGAGCCCCTACAATGAGCAGTTCTTC.

This sequence joins TRBV7-9 and TRBJ2-5, with TRBD1 matching over 11 bases. The germline V gene has CDR1 SEHNR and CDR2 FQNEAQ (reference sequence). CDR3 length equals 15 residues. The V gene end was trimmed by 5 bases and the J gene end by 4 bases; junction bases not matched to a gene: 6. CDR3 amino acids: CASSTRTGGGETQYF. CDR3 DNA sequence: TGTGCCAGCAGCACAAGGACAGGGGGCGGAGAGACCCAGTACTTC.

A few counts support this clonotype. The genes are TRBV7-9 and TRBJ2-5, with TRBD2 matching 9 bases. The CDR3 has 15 residues. Trimming removed 5 bases from V and 4 bases from J; junction bases left unmatched: 8. CDR1 and CDR2 (germline): SEHNR, FQNEAQ (reference sequence). As DNA, the CDR3 is TGTGCCAGCAGCACCACTGAACTAGCGGGAGAGACCCAGTACTTC. Translated, it gives CASSTTELAGETQYF.

The chain couples TRBV7-9 to TRBJ2-1; 12 nucleotides match TRBD2. J was trimmed by 2 bases and V by 5 bases; bases with no gene match: 7. The V gene's germline CDR1 is SEHNR and CDR2 FQNEAQ (reference sequence). The CDR3 extends over 17 amino acids. Here the CDR3 reads CASSIRTSGMAYNEQFF. The CDR3 DNA is TGTGCCAGCAGCATACGGACTAGCGGGATGGCCTACAATGAGCAGTTCTTC. Based on the CDR3 plus reference TRBV7-9 and TRBJ2-1, the full variable domain is DTGVSQNPRHKITKRGQNVTFRCDPISEHNRLYWYRQTLGQGPEFLTYFQNEAQLEKSRLLSDRFSAERPKGSFSTLEIQRTEQGDSAMYLCASSIRTSGMAYNEQFFGPGTRLTVL.

The chain carries TRBV19 and TRBJ1-5; D may be TRBD1 (5 bases). The V end lost 7 bases, the J end lost 6 bases, and 19 bases lay between the germline ends. The CDR3 has 15 amino acids. The germline V gene encodes CDR1 LNHDA and CDR2 SQIVND (reference sequence). CDR3 DNA sequence: TGTGCCAGTATAGGCGGGCAGGGTCGGTTTCAGCCCCAGCATTTT. Translated: CASIGGQGRFQPQHF.

This clonotype appeared many times. The chain combines TRBV2 with TRBJ2-1; 10 nucleotides agree with TRBD1. Germline V gene sequence: CDR1 SNHLY, CDR2 FYNNEI. The CDR3 is 16 residues long. Trimming cost V 2 bases and J 2 bases; bases outside gene matches: 3. The chain's CDR3 is CASSERGQGTYNEQFF. The CDR3 DNA reads TGTGCCAGCAGTGAAAGGGGACAGGGGACCTACAATGAGCAGTTCTTC.

This clonotype has a count of ten or more. This chain connects TRBV9 to TRBJ2-3; TRBD1 or TRBD2 may be the D gene (6 bases each). Germline V gene sequence: CDR1 SGDLS, CDR2 YYNGEE. The V gene lost 2 bases and the J gene lost 8 bases, with 24 bases spanning the gap. CDR3 length: 17 amino acids. In DNA, the CDR3 is TGTGCCAGCAGCGTTGGAGGGCTAGCCCACAAGGGGGGTACGCAGTATTTT. Its protein product is CASSVGGLAHKGGTQYF.

The rearrangement joins TRBV19 to TRBJ2-5; D gene ambiguous. Per germline, CDR1 LNHDA and CDR2 SQIVND (reference sequence). The CDR3 is 15 residues long. V was shortened by 7 bases and J by 2 bases, with 17 bases between the two germline ends. CDR3 in DNA: TGTGCCAGTAATGATGCAGGCCTGCTTCAAGAGACCCAGTACTTC. Its protein is CASNDAGLLQETQYF.

The table lists this clonotype with many counts. This chain joins TRBV7-2 and TRBJ2-7, with 7 bases fitting TRBD1. Germline CDR1 and CDR2: SGHTA and FQGNSA. CDR3 length: 15 amino acids. The ends lost 1 base at V and 4 bases at J; junction bases unmatched: 7. The CDR3 sequence: CASSLGTGTIYEQYF. In DNA, the CDR3 is TGTGCCAGCAGCTTAGGGACAGGAACAATATACGAGCAGTACTTC.

This clonotype has a count of ten or more. The rearrangement joins TRBV12-3 or TRBV12-4 to TRBJ2-2; the D is unclear. The CDR3 extends over 14 amino acids. Trimming removed 2 bases at V and 1 base at J, with 5 bases between. In DNA form, the CDR3 reads TGTGCCAGCAGTTTATCAGTGAACACCGGGGAGCTGTTTTTT. This codes for CASSLSVNTGELFF.

This clonotype was picked up many times. The chain combines TRBV20-1 with TRBJ2-5; D perhaps matches TRBD2 (7 bases). The CDR3 runs to 15 residues. Trimming cost V 2 bases and J 3 bases, with 16 bases left between them. Germline-derived CDR1 and CDR2 are DFQATT and SNEGSKA (reference sequence). CDR3 amino acids: CSARLSRGGEETQYF. CDR3 coding DNA: TGCAGTGCTAGACTAAGCAGAGGGGGGGAAGAGACCCAGTACTTC.

This clonotype was seen at least ten times. The chain recombines TRBV7-2 with TRBJ2-7; 12 bases map to TRBD2. The germline V gene has CDR1 SGHTA and CDR2 FQGNSA. After removal of 2 bases from V and 3 bases from J, the junction contained 5 bases not matched to a gene. The CDR3 has 16 residues. CDR3: CASSLLAGGQSYEQYF. CDR3 bases: TGTGCCAGCAGCTTACTAGCGGGAGGGCAGAGCTACGAGCAGTACTTC. Based on the CDR3 plus reference TRBV7-2 and TRBJ2-7, the full variable domain is GAGVSQSPSNKVTEKGKDVELRCDPISGHTALYWYRQSLGQGLEFLIYFQGNSAPDKSGLPSDRFSAERTGGSVSTLTIQRTQQEDSAVYLCASSLLAGGQSYEQYFGPGTRLTVT.

This clonotype was seen a handful of times. The rearrangement links TRBV18 to TRBJ2-3, with D uncertain. V lost 6 bases, J lost 1 base, and 11 bases lay in between. The CDR3 length is 14 residues. Germline CDR1 KGHSH, CDR2 LQKENI. The CDR3 sequence is CASSLRWGTDTQYF. CDR3 in DNA: TGTGCCAGCTCCCTGAGATGGGGCACAGATACGCAGTATTTT.

This clonotype was picked up many times. V gene TRBV7-2 combines with J gene TRBJ2-7, with D unresolved. CDR3 length equals 12 residues. Deletions cut 5 bases from V and 4 bases from J, with 9 bases between. Looked up from germline, CDR1 is SGHTA and CDR2 is FQGNSA. In nucleotides, the CDR3 is TGTGCCAGCAGCCCGAATGGGTACGAGCAGTACTTC. Its protein is CASSPNGYEQYF.

A few counts support this clonotype. The chain uses TRBV11-2 and TRBJ1-4, with D perhaps matching TRBD1 (5 bases). Germline V CDR1 and CDR2: SGHAT, FQNNGV. CDR3 length: 17 residues. V was cut by 2 bases and J by 3 bases, with 16 bases left in between. CDR3 amino acids: CASSLRQPGNPNEKLFF. CDR3 coding DNA: TGTGCCAGCAGCTTAAGACAGCCCGGGAACCCTAATGAAAAACTGTTTTTT.

This clonotype was detected many times. CDR3 nucleotides: TGTGCCAGCAGCTTAGCGGGGCACCTGAGTCAAGCTTTCTTT. Translation: CASSLAGHLSQAFF. The chain employs TRBV7-2 and TRBJ1-1; a weak D match, TRBD1 (5 bases). Deletions cut 0 bases from V and 9 bases from J, with 14 bases between. Germline CDR1 and CDR2: SGHTA and FQGNSA. The CDR3 is made up of 14 amino acids.